The T cell receptor (beta chain) under discussion was sequenced for a study of cytomegalovirus exposure and HLA in healthy donors. The study ran its PCR with 60 Vbeta and 13 Jbeta primers. The assay was immunoSEQ multiplex PCR, and TCRdb's table has in-frame clones only and misses some. The sample shows around 200,000 clones, 70% of them seen only once. Trimming cost V 5 bases and J 5 bases; bases outside gene matches: 11. Germline CDR1 SGHDN, CDR2 FVKESK. The CDR3 has 15 amino acids. Sequenced input: PBMCs. This sequence joins TRBV14 and TRBJ2-5; TRBD1 matches 7 bases. The sequence derives from a middle-aged man in good health and CMV-seropositive. The CDR3 region is CASSYITGELETQYF. CDR3 in DNA: TGTGCCAGCAGCTACATCACAGGGGAACTGGAGACCCAGTACTTC.